The clone carrying this TCR beta chain was counted once. The data derive from a study of blood T cell repertoires in COVID-19. About the study: The study drew acute and convalescent COVID-19 samples from the United States, Italy and Spain.

Original data processing: Cell counts per sample came from amplifying reference gene primers. Sequencing used immunoSEQ multiplex PCR; TCRdb keeps in-frame clones, though not all of them. D and trimming come from the DNA, and the V and J calls and clone size come from that table. This repertoire shows a few hundred thousand clones, about 90% found once; its top ten account for 2.5% to 3%. Participants were aged about 18 to 89 years from around 25 US areas. This TCR came from a woman younger than 45 who had recovered from COVID-19. Sample: PBMCs or T cells enriched from blood (not recorded which).

CDR3 sequence reads: CASSVGGDSYYEQFF. In DNA, the CDR3 is TGTGCCAGCAGCGTAGGCGGGGACTCTTACTATGAGCAGTTCTTC. V usage is TRBV9 and J usage is TRBJ2-1; weak D call: TRBD2 (6 bases). Trimming removed 0 bases at V and 8 bases at J, with 15 bases between. CDR3 length: 15 residues. Germline V gives CDR1 SGDLS, CDR2 YYNGEE. The full variable domain, with the rest looked up from reference TRBV9 and TRBJ2-1, is DSGVTQTPKHLITATGQRVTLRCSPRSGDLSVYWYQQSLDQGLQFLIQYYNGEERAKGNILERFSAQQFPDLHSELNLSSLELGDSALYFCASSVGGDSYYEQFFGPGTRLTVL.